The 15 T cell receptor beta chains in this list originate from one sample, sequenced in a study of T cells in Graves' hyperthyroidism and ophthalmopathy (dated by TCRdb to between 2018 and 2021). Library method: multiplex PCR. Sequencing instrument: Illumina HiSeq 2000. The TCR beta CDR3 regions were amplified from the RNA transcripts. A first-round RT-PCR of the TCR CDR3 used the HTBI primer set with the Qiagen OneStep RT-PCR kit. Through fastp at Q25 and MiXCR, TCRdb rebuilt clones from the public reads, retaining in-frame beta chains. Entries are consolidated by CDR3 protein sequence, retaining the most common genes and DNA. This sample lists about 360,000 distinct CDR3 sequences; 15% to 17% were detected once. The ten largest make up approximately 30% of the sample. The sequencing sample was made of blood. The source of these receptors is a woman between 18 and 29 years old with Graves' hyperthyroidism that later progressed to Graves' ophthalmopathy.

Ten or more counts support this clonotype. This chain links TRBV20-1 with TRBJ2-7, with D perhaps matching TRBD1 or TRBD2 (6 bases each). The V and J ends lost 6 bases and 4 bases respectively, with 19 bases between them. The CDR3 totals 14 residues. CDR1 is DFQATT, CDR2 SNEGSKA, per germline (reference sequence). The CDR3 region is CSAWKDGGGYEQYF. In nucleotides, the CDR3 is TGCAGTGCCTGGAAGGACGGGGGCGGGTACGAGCAGTACTTC.

The chain employs TRBV9 and TRBJ2-1; D not certain. Germline-derived CDR1 and CDR2 are SGDLS and YYNGEE. V was pared by 4 bases and J by 0 bases, with 11 bases between. The CDR3 contains 15 residues. Written as DNA, the CDR3 is TGTGCCAGCAGCAAATTTCTGAGCTCCTACAATGAGCAGTTCTTC. Amino acids: CASSKFLSSYNEQFF.

The gene calls are TRBV6-2 or TRBV6-3 and TRBJ2-1; unclear D gene. CDR1 and CDR2 from the germline V gene are MNHEY and SVGEGT. The CDR3 is 14 amino acids. Trimming pared 0 bases from V and 9 bases from J, leaving 12 bases between. The CDR3 nucleotides are TGTGCCAGCAGTTACTCGTTTTCCCTAGGTGAGCAGTTCTTC. This sequence encodes CASSYSFSLGEQFF.

This clonotype was recorded many times. The chain has TRBV11-2 and TRBJ2-1; D tentatively reads TRBD1 or TRBD2 (5 bases each). The CDR3 has 14 amino acids. V was pared by 7 bases and J by 6 bases, with 16 bases between. Per germline, CDR1 SGHAT and CDR2 FQNNGV. CDR3 in DNA: TGTGCCAGCATCGACGGGACGCCGACCAATGAGCAGTTCTTC. Its translation is CASIDGTPTNEQFF.

In the case of this clonotype: Since a much larger clone is just one base distant, this may be a read error. The chain combines TRBV11-2 with TRBJ2-7; no definite D call. Germline V gene sequence: CDR1 SGHAT, CDR2 FQNNGV. This CDR3 region has 15 residues. In nucleotides, the CDR3 is TGTGCCAGCAGCTTAGATAGTGGGCAGATCTACGAGCGGTACTTC. The encoded protein is CASSLDSGQIYERYF.

This clonotype was observed many times. The CDR3 nucleotides are TGTGCCAGCAGTTTATCGCGGAGCGGGAGGAGATCCCAAGAGACCCAGTACTTC. Residues: CASSLSRSGRRSQETQYF. The chain employs TRBV27 and TRBJ2-5; 9 bases are a match to TRBD2. Trimming cost V 0 bases and J 1 base; bases outside gene matches: 9. This CDR3 contains 18 residues. Germline assignment: CDR1 MNHEY and CDR2 SMNVEV (reference sequence).

This clonotype was picked up many times. This chain connects TRBV10-3 to TRBJ2-5; either TRBD1 or TRBD2 may fit D (5 bases each). This CDR3 has 14 amino acids. Germline CDR1 and CDR2: ENHRY and SYGVKD. The V end lost 6 bases, the J end lost 1 base, and 12 bases lay between the germline ends. The CDR3 sequence is CAISGEGTQETQYF. DNA for the CDR3: TGTGCCATCAGCGGTGAAGGGACCCAAGAGACCCAGTACTTC.

There are many counts of this clonotype. This sequence joins TRBV5-1 and TRBJ2-1, with 7 bases matching TRBD2. The germline V gene has CDR1 SGHRS and CDR2 YFSETQ. The CDR3 extends over 15 amino acids. After removal of 0 bases from V and 4 bases from J, the junction contained 4 bases not matched to a gene. CDR3 amino acids: CASSLASGGYNEQFF. In nucleotides, the CDR3 is TGCGCCAGCAGCTTGGCTTCCGGGGGGTACAATGAGCAGTTCTTC.

This clonotype has a count of ten or more. The chain carries TRBV27 and TRBJ2-1, with 11 bases matching TRBD2. Per germline, CDR1 MNHEY and CDR2 SMNVEV (reference sequence). The CDR3 consists of 17 residues. V lost 1 base, J lost 3 bases, and 5 bases stayed unmatched. CDR3 protein: CASSLFSGLAGYNEQFF. The CDR3 DNA is TGTGCCAGCAGTTTATTCAGTGGACTAGCGGGCTACAATGAGCAGTTCTTC.

This clonotype was recorded at least ten times. The chain joins TRBV7-9 to TRBJ2-5; 12 bases align to TRBD2. The ends lost 3 bases at V and 4 bases at J; junction bases unmatched: 6. Germline V gene sequence: CDR1 SEHNR, CDR2 FQNEAQ (reference sequence). This CDR3 is built from 16 residues. CDR3 amino acids: CASSFRLAGVSETQYF. In nucleotides, the CDR3 is TGTGCCAGCAGCTTCCGACTAGCGGGAGTCTCAGAGACCCAGTACTTC.

In its sample, this clonotype was seen many times. The chain links TRBV2 to TRBJ1-5; D is uncertain. Germline assignment: CDR1 SNHLY and CDR2 FYNNEI. The CDR3 is 15 residues long. V lost 7 bases and J lost 0, with 13 bases in between. The CDR3 loop reads CASTYNTYSNQPQHF. The DNA for the CDR3 is TGTGCCAGCACTTACAACACTTATAGCAATCAGCCCCAGCATTTT.

This clonotype was seen at least ten times. V and J are TRBV12-3 or TRBV12-4 and TRBJ2-7; no clear D gene. This CDR3 contains 16 residues. Deletions cut 3 bases from V and 2 bases from J, with 17 bases between. CDR3 residues: CASSLQWGSSAYEQYF. The CDR3 nucleotides are TGTGCCAGCAGTTTGCAGTGGGGATCGTCCGCCTACGAGCAGTACTTC.

As concerns this clonotype: A much larger clone is a single base away; this may be a read error. This chain joins TRBV7-2 and TRBJ2-1, with D maybe TRBD1 (5 bases). The CDR3 length is 14 residues. Germline loops: CDR1 SGHTA, CDR2 FQGNSA. The CDR3 nucleotides are TGTGCCAGCAGCTTAAGGGGCGCTCTCAATGAGCAGCTCTTC. It encodes CASSLRGALNEQLF.

This chain links TRBV10-3 with TRBJ2-3; D is possibly TRBD2 (6 bases). Trimming pared 7 bases from V and 0 bases from J, leaving 8 bases between. The CDR3 length is 13 residues. Germline loops: CDR1 ENHRY, CDR2 SYGVKD. The CDR3 region is CAITGTSTDTQYF. Written as DNA, the CDR3 is TGTGCCATCACGGGGACTAGCACAGATACGCAGTATTTT.

Notes on this clonotype: This sequence may be a read error, since a much larger clone differs from it by one base. The rearrangement joins TRBV13 to TRBJ2-7; TRBD1 might be the D (6 bases). Per the germline V gene, CDR1 is PRHDT and CDR2 is FYEKMQ (reference sequence). The V end lost 6 bases, the J end lost 4 bases, and 16 bases lay between the germline ends. This CDR3 has 14 amino acids. The CDR3 coding sequence is TGTGCCAGCAGTAGGAGACAGGCCGAATACGAGCAGTACTTC. It specifies CASSRRQAEYEQYF.